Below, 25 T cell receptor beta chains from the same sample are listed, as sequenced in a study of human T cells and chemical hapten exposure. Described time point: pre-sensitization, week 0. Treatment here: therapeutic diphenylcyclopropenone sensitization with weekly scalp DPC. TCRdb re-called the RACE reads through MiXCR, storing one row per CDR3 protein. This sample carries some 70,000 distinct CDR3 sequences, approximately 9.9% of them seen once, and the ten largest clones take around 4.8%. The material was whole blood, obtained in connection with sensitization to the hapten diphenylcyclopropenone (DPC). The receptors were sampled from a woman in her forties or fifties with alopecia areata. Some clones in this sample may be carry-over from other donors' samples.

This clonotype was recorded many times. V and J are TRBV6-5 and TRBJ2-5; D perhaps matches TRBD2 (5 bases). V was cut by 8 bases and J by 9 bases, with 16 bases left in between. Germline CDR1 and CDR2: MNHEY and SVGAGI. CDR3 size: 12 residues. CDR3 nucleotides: TGTGCCAGCCGAACCGGGGATACGGCCCAGTACTTC. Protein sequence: CASRTGDTAQYF.

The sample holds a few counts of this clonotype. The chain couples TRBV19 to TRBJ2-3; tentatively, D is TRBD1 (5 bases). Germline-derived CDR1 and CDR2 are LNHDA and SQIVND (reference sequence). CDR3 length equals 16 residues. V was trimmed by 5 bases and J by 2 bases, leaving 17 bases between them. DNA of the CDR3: TGTGCCAGTAGTTCATTCGCGTCAGGGCCCACAGATACGCAGTATTTT. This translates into CASSSFASGPTDTQYF.

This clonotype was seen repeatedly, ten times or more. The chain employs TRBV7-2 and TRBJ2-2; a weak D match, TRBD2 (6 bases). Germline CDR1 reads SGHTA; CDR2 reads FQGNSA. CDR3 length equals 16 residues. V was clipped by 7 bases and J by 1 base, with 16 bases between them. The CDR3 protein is CASTHGRAGNTGELFF. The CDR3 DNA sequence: TGTGCCAGCACCCATGGGCGAGCGGGGAACACCGGGGAGCTGTTTTTT. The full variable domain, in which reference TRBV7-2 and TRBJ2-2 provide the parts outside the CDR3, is GAGVSQSPSNKVTEKGKDVELRCDPISGHTALYWYRQSLGQGLEFLIYFQGNSAPDKSGLPSDRFSAERTGGSVSTLTIQRTQQEDSAVYLCASTHGRAGNTGELFFGEGSRLTVL.

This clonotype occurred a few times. Here the CDR3 DNA reads TGCAGTGCTAGTTCCGCAGATACGCAGTATTTT. Encoded protein: CSASSADTQYF. This chain links TRBV20-1 with TRBJ2-3, with unresolved D. This CDR3 contains 11 residues. Germline CDR1 is DFQATT and CDR2 is SNEGSKA (reference sequence). Trimming removed 3 bases at V and 4 bases at J, with 5 bases between.

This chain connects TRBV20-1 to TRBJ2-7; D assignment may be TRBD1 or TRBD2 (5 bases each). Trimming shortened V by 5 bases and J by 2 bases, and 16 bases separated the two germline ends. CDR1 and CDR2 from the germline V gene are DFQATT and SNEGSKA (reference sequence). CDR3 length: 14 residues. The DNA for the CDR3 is TGCAGTGCTCATAACCGGGACGGTCCCTACGAGCAGTACTTC. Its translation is CSAHNRDGPYEQYF.

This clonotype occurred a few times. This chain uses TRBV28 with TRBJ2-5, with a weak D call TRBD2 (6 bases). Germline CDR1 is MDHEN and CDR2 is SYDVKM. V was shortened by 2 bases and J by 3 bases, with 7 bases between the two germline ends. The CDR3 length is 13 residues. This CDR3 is CASSLPGEETQYF. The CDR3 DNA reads TGTGCCAGCAGTTTACCGGGAGAAGAGACCCAGTACTTC.

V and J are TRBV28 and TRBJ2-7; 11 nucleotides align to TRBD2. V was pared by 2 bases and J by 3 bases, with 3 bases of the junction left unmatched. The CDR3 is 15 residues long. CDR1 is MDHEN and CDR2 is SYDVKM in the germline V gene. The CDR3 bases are TGTGCCAGCAGTTTAGGCCTAGCGGGAGGCTACGAGCAGTACTTC. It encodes CASSLGLAGGYEQYF. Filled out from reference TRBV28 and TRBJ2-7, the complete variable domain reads DVKVTQSSRYLVKRTGEKVFLECVQDMDHENMFWYRQDPGLGLRLIYFSYDVKMKEKGDIPEGYSVSREKKERFSLILESASTNQTSMYLCASSLGLAGGYEQYFGPGTRLTVT.

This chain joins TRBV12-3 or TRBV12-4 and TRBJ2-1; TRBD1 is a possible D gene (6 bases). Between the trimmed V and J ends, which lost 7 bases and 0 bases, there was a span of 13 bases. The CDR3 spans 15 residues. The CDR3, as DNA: TGTGCCAGCAAAAAGGACAGCAGCTCCTACAATGAGCAGTTCTTC. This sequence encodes CASKKDSSSYNEQFF.

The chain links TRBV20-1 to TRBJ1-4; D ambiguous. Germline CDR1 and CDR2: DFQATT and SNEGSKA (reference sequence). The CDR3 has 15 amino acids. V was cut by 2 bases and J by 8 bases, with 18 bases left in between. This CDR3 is CSARRPRSAQEKLFF. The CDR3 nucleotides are TGCAGTGCTAGAAGGCCAAGATCTGCCCAGGAAAAACTGTTTTTT.

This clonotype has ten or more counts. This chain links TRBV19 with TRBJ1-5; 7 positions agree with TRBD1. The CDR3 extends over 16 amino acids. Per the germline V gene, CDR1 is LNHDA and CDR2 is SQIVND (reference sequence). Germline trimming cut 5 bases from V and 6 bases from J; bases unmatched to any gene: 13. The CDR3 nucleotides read TGTGCCAGTAGTTCGACCCCAAGGGGGCAGGGTCAGCCCCAGCATTTT. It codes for CASSSTPRGQGQPQHF.

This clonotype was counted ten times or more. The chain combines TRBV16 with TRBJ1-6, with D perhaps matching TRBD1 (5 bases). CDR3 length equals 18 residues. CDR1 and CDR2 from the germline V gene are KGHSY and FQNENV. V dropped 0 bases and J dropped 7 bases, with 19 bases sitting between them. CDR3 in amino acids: CASSQSIKGRGDNSPLHF. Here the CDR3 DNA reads TGTGCCAGCAGCCAATCGATAAAGGGACGAGGGGACAATTCACCCCTCCACTTT.

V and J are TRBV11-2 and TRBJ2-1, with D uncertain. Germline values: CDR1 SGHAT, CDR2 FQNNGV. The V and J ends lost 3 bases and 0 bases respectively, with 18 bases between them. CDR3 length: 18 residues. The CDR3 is CASSLRSRQPASYNEQFF. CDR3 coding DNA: TGTGCCAGCAGCTTGCGATCCCGTCAGCCTGCCTCCTACAATGAGCAGTTCTTC. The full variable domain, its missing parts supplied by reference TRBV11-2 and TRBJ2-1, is EAGVAQSPRYKIIEKRQSVAFWCNPISGHATLYWYQQILGQGPKLLIQFQNNGVVDDSQLPKDRFSAERLKGVDSTLKIQPAKLEDSAVYLCASSLRSRQPASYNEQFFGPGTRLTVL.

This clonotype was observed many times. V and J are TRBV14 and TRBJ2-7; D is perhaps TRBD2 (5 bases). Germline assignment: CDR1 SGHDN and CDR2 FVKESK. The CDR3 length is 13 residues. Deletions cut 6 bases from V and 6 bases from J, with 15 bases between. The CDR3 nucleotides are TGTGCCAGCAGAGAGGGCTACAAGTCCGAGCAGTACTTC. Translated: CASREGYKSEQYF.

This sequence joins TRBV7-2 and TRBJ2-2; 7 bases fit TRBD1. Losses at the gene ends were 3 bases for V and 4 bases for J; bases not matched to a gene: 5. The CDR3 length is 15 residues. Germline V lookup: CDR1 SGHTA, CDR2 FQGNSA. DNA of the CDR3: TGTGCCAGCAGCTTGACAGGGAGTGTCACCGGGGAGCTGTTTTTT. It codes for CASSLTGSVTGELFF.

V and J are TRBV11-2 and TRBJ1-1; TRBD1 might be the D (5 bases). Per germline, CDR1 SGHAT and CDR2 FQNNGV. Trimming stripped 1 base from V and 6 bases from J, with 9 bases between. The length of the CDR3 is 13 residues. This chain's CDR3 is CASSLGRGAEAFF. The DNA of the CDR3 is TGTGCCAGCAGCTTAGGACGAGGGGCTGAAGCTTTCTTT.

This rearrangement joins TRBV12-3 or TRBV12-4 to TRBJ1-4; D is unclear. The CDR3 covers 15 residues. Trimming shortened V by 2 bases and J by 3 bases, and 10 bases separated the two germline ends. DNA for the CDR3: TGTGCCAGCAGTTTACGAGGAGCCCCTAATGAAAAACTGTTTTTT. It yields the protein CASSLRGAPNEKLFF.

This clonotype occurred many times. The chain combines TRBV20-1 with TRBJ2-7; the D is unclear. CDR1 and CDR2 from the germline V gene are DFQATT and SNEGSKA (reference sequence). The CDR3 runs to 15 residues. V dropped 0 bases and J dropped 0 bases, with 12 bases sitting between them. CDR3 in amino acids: CSAREPQSYSYEQYF. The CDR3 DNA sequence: TGCAGTGCTAGAGAGCCCCAGTCGTACTCCTACGAGCAGTACTTC.

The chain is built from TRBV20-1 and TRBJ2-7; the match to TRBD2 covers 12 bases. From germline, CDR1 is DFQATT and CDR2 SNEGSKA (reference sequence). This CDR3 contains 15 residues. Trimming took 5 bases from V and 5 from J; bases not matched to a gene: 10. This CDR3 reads CSAFLAGGGVDEQYF. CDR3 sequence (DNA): TGCAGTGCTTTCCTAGCGGGAGGGGGTGTGGACGAGCAGTACTTC.

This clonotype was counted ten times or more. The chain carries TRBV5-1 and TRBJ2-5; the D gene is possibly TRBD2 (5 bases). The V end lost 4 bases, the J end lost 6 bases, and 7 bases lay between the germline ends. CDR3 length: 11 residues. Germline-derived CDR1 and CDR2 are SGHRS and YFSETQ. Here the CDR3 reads CASSREQTQYF. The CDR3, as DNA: TGCGCCAGCAGCCGGGAACAGACCCAGTACTTC.

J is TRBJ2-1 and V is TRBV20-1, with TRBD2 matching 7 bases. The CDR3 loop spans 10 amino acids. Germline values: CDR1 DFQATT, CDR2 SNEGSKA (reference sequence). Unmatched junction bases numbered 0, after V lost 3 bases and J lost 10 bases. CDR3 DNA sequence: TGCAGTGCTAGGCGGGAGGAGCAGTTCTTC. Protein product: CSARREEQFF.

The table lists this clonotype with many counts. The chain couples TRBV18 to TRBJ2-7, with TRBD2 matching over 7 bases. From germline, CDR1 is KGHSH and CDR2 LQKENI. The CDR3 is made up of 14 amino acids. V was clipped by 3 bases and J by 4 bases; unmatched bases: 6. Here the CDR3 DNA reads TGTGCCAGCTCACCCGAGACTAGCTCGTACGAGCAGTACTTC. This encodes CASSPETSSYEQYF.

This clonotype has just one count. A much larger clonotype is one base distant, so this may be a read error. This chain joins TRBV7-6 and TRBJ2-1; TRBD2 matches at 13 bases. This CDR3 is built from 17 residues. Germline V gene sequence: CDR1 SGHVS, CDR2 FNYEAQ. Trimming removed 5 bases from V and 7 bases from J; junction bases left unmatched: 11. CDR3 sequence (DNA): TGTGCCAGCAGCCTACTAGCGGGAGGGTCGTTTAGTAATGAGCAGTTCTTC. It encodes CASSLLAGGSFSNEQFF.

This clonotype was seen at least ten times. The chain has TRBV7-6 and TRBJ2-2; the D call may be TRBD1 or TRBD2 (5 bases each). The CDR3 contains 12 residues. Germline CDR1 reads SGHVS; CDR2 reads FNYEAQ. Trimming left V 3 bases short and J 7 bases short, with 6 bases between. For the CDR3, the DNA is TGTGCCAGCAGCTTGGGGGTCGGGGAGCTGTTTTTT. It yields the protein CASSLGVGELFF. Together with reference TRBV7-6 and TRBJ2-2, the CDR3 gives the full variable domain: GAGVSQSPRYKVTKRGQDVALRCDPISGHVSLYWYRQALGQGPEFLTYFNYEAQQDKSGLPNDRFSAERPEGSISTLTIQRTEQRDSAMYRCASSLGVGELFFGEGSRLTVL.

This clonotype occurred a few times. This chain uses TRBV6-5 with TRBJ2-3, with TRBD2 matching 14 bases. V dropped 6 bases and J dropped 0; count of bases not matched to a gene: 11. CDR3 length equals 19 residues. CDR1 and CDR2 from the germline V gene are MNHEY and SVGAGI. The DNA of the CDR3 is TGTGCCAGCAGCCGGACTAGCGGGGGGCTTACTTCTAGCACAGATACGCAGTATTTT. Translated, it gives CASSRTSGGLTSSTDTQYF.

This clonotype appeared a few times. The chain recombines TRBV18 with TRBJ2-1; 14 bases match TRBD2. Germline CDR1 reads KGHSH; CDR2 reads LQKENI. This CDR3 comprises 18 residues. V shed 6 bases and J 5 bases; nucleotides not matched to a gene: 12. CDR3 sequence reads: CASSPGLAGGEGHNEQFF. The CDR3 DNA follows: TGTGCCAGCTCGCCCGGACTAGCGGGAGGAGAGGGGCACAATGAGCAGTTCTTC.